The 28 T cell receptor beta chains given below trace back to one sample, sequenced in a study of blood T cell repertoires in COVID-19 (dated by TCRdb to between 2020 and 2021). Libraries were built with the immunoSEQ multiplex PCR assay. Entries here come from immuneACCESS through TCRdb and include only in-frame sequences with V and J called. Some clones fail to appear in such tables; in the studies checked, an unresolved V gene covers under half of the shortfall, and the cause of the remainder is unknown. In this sample the table shows 250,000 to 300,000 clones, roughly 90% of which occur a single time. Approximately 10% of the sample lies in the top ten. Sequencing was performed on peripheral blood. The receptors originated from a woman aged 30 to 39 with COVID-19, enrolled during active disease.

The V call is TRBV5-1, the J call TRBJ2-3, with 14 bases lining up with TRBD2. Germline assignment: CDR1 SGHRS and CDR2 YFSETQ. The J segment lost 4 bases and the V segment lost 4 bases, leaving 5 bases of the junction unmatched. CDR3 length: 16 residues. CDR3 coding DNA: TGCGCCAGCAGCCTGATGGGACTAGCGGGAGCAGATACGCAGTATTTT. Protein product: CASSLMGLAGADTQYF.

The rearrangement links TRBV28 to TRBJ1-5, with 10 positions matching TRBD1. Trimming removed 5 bases from V and 2 bases from J; junction bases left unmatched: 3. Per the germline V gene, CDR1 is MDHEN and CDR2 is SYDVKM. The CDR3 is made up of 15 amino acids. The CDR3 is CASSDRGQGNQPQHF. CDR3 bases: TGTGCCAGCAGTGACAGGGGGCAAGGCAATCAGCCCCAGCATTTT.

The chain has TRBV10-3 and TRBJ2-3; 8 positions agree with TRBD2. The germline V gene encodes CDR1 ENHRY and CDR2 SYGVKD. This CDR3 has 16 amino acids. The V and J ends lost 6 bases and 5 bases, in that order; junction bases with no gene match: 13. CDR3: CAISAEVREVIDTQYF. The CDR3 DNA reads TGTGCCATCAGCGCGGAGGTGCGGGAGGTAATAGATACGCAGTATTTT.

V gene TRBV27 combines with J gene TRBJ1-1; TRBD1 aligns across 7 bases. From germline, CDR1 is MNHEY and CDR2 SMNVEV (reference sequence). This CDR3 spans 14 amino acids. V shed 8 bases, J shed 6 bases, and the junction held 12 bases outside the gene matches. The CDR3 loop is CASRYREGASEAFF. CDR3 in DNA: TGTGCCAGCCGTTATCGCGAGGGGGCCTCTGAAGCTTTCTTT.

The gene calls are TRBV19 and TRBJ2-4; 10 nucleotides match TRBD2. Germline loops: CDR1 LNHDA, CDR2 SQIVND (reference sequence). This CDR3 is built from 14 residues. The trim removed 6 bases at V and 7 bases at J, leaving 6 bases unmatched. CDR3 region: CASSPLAGWNIQYF. Here the CDR3 DNA reads TGTGCCAGTAGCCCACTAGCGGGATGGAACATTCAGTACTTC.

The genes are TRBV5-4 and TRBJ2-2; 9 positions match TRBD2. Per germline, CDR1 SGHNT and CDR2 YYREEE (reference sequence). This CDR3 has 18 residues. Trimming cost V 4 bases and J 2 bases; bases outside gene matches: 12. The CDR3 loop reads CASSPPGLAGINTGELFF. In DNA, the CDR3 is TGTGCCAGCAGCCCCCCTGGGCTAGCGGGGATTAACACCGGGGAGCTGTTTTTT.

V gene TRBV2 combines with J gene TRBJ1-5; the match to TRBD1 covers 9 bases. The CDR3 contains 14 residues. Germline V lookup: CDR1 SNHLY, CDR2 FYNNEI. After removal of 6 bases from V and 6 bases from J, the junction contained 6 bases not matched to a gene. CDR3 DNA sequence: TGTGCCAGCAGCCCCGGGACAGGGACTCAGCCCCAGCATTTT. As protein: CASSPGTGTQPQHF.

This clone was recorded once. Other DNA sequences in the sample encode the same CDR3. The genes are TRBV4-1 and TRBJ1-5; no reliable D call. The V gene lost 0 bases and the J gene lost 3 bases, with 3 bases spanning the gap. This CDR3 is 13 amino acids long. From germline, CDR1 is MGHRA and CDR2 YSYEKL. Here the CDR3 reads CASSQDNNQPQHF. The CDR3 DNA is TGCGCCAGCAGCCAAGATAACAATCAGCCCCAGCATTTT.

This clone was observed once. The V call is TRBV24-1, the J call TRBJ2-3, with 8 bases aligning to TRBD1. CDR3 length: 15 amino acids. Germline lookup yields CDR1 KGHDR and CDR2 SFDVKD. V was clipped by 8 bases and J by 3 bases; unmatched bases: 9. CDR3 bases: TGTGCCACCAACTTGGGGCAGGGGGCTACAGATACGCAGTATTTT. The encoded protein is CATNLGQGATDTQYF.

This clone was found once. V is TRBV28 and J is TRBJ1-1; D gene uncertain. Trimming removed 3 bases from V and 1 base from J, with 9 bases in between. This CDR3 is 14 amino acids long. In germline, CDR1 is MDHEN, CDR2 SYDVKM. The CDR3 sequence: CASSLDTENTEAFF. CDR3 nucleotides: TGTGCCAGCAGTTTGGATACAGAGAACACTGAAGCTTTCTTT.

V is TRBV30 and J is TRBJ1-6, with 7 bases identical to TRBD1. Looked up from germline, CDR1 is GTSNPN and CDR2 is SVGIG (reference sequence). This CDR3 region has 13 residues. J gave up 7 bases and V 4 bases, and 4 bases lay outside the gene matches. This CDR3 is CAWTGQPNSPLHF. In nucleotides, the CDR3 is TGTGCCTGGACGGGACAGCCAAATTCACCCCTCCACTTT.

The V call is TRBV3-1 (or the pseudogene TRBV3-2), the J call TRBJ2-3; 8 positions match TRBD1. V was clipped by 7 bases and J by 7 bases; unmatched bases: 4. There are 12 residues in the CDR3. The germline gives CDR1 LGHDT, CDR2 YNNKEL (reference sequence). This CDR3 is CASTGRGHTQYF. CDR3 bases: TGTGCCAGCACCGGCAGGGGGCATACGCAGTATTTT.

The chain employs TRBV9 and TRBJ2-1, with 7 bases matching TRBD1. Germline CDR1 and CDR2: SGDLS and YYNGEE. The CDR3 has 16 amino acids. J was trimmed by 0 bases and V by 4 bases; bases with no gene match: 7. CDR3 sequence reads: CASSNDRAVSYNEQFF. CDR3 nucleotides: TGTGCCAGCAGCAATGACAGGGCGGTCTCCTACAATGAGCAGTTCTTC.

V usage is TRBV5-1 and J usage is TRBJ1-2, with a tentative D call TRBD1 (6 bases). The CDR3 sequence is 13 residues long. Trimming took off 4 bases at V and 6 bases at J, with 13 bases between the two ends. From germline, CDR1 is SGHRS and CDR2 YFSETQ. The CDR3 spells CASSNRDINGYTF. As DNA, the CDR3 is TGCGCCAGCAGCAACCGGGACATCAATGGCTACACCTTC.

The V and J genes are TRBV18 and TRBJ2-7; 10 bases fit TRBD2. The V gene end was trimmed by 4 bases and the J gene end by 7 bases; junction bases not matched to a gene: 13. Looked up from germline, CDR1 is KGHSH and CDR2 is LQKENI. This CDR3 spans 16 amino acids. CDR3 in DNA: TGTGCCAGCTCACGAAGGACTAGCGGCGGGCTGGGGGAGCAGTACTTC. It yields the protein CASSRRTSGGLGEQYF.

The chain employs TRBV7-9 and TRBJ2-7; possible D gene TRBD2, 5 bases. This CDR3 is 14 amino acids long. Deletions cut 1 base from V and 2 bases from J, with 9 bases between. CDR1 and CDR2 (germline): SEHNR, FQNEAQ (reference sequence). The CDR3 region has the DNA TGTGCCAGCAGCTTAGAACTAGGCCCCTACGAGCAGTACTTC. This translates into CASSLELGPYEQYF.

V gene TRBV19 combines with J gene TRBJ2-3, with D perhaps TRBD2 (6 bases). Germline V lookup: CDR1 LNHDA, CDR2 SQIVND (reference sequence). There are 15 residues in the CDR3. V was cut by 2 bases and J by 0 bases, with 9 bases left in between. DNA for the CDR3: TGTGCCAGTAGTATATCCCGGGGGAGCACAGATACGCAGTATTTT. This translates into CASSISRGSTDTQYF.

This clone came up a few times. The V call is TRBV25-1, the J call TRBJ1-1; 7 bases align to TRBD1. The trim removed 3 bases at V and 0 bases at J, leaving 10 bases unmatched. This CDR3 has 17 amino acids. The V gene's germline CDR1 is MGHDK and CDR2 SYGVNS. The CDR3 is CASSDVGQPGMNTEAFF. The CDR3, as DNA: TGTGCCAGCAGTGATGTGGGACAGCCTGGGATGAACACTGAAGCTTTCTTT.

V usage is TRBV24-1 and J usage is TRBJ2-4, with TRBD1 as a possible D gene (6 bases). Germline CDR1 and CDR2: KGHDR and SFDVKD. The CDR3 runs 16 residues. V was cut by 4 bases and J by 0 bases, with 12 bases left in between. The CDR3 spells CATSDLDSLAKNIQYF. As DNA, the CDR3 is TGTGCCACCAGTGACCTGGACAGTCTAGCCAAAAACATTCAGTACTTC.

This sequence joins TRBV28 and TRBJ2-5; D might be TRBD1 (6 bases). The germline V gene encodes CDR1 MDHEN and CDR2 SYDVKM. With 6 bases removed from V and 0 bases from J, the gap between germline ends came to 14 bases. This CDR3 contains 15 residues. Here the CDR3 reads CASSYNGQYQETQYF. The CDR3 region has the DNA TGTGCCAGCAGCTACAATGGACAGTACCAAGAGACCCAGTACTTC.

This chain links TRBV5-4 with TRBJ1-2; 10 bases line up with TRBD1. The CDR3 is 14 amino acids. The germline V gene encodes CDR1 SGHNT and CDR2 YYREEE (reference sequence). The ends lost 5 bases at V and 8 bases at J; junction bases unmatched: 9. The CDR3 bases are TGTGCCAGCAGAAGCGGACAGGGGGTATGGGGCTACACCTTC. This codes for CASRSGQGVWGYTF. The full variable domain, its missing parts supplied by reference TRBV5-4 and TRBJ1-2, is ETGVTQSPTHLIKTRGQQVTLRCSSQSGHNTVSWYQQALGQGPQFIFQYYREEENGRGNFPPRFSGLQFPNYSSELNVNALELDDSALYLCASRSGQGVWGYTFGSGTRLTVV.

The chain is built from TRBV15 and TRBJ2-7; D is unclear. CDR1 and CDR2 from the germline V gene are LNHNV and YYDKDF (reference sequence). The V end lost 0 bases, the J end lost 2 bases, and 11 bases lay between the germline ends. This CDR3 spans 15 amino acids. CDR3 loop: CATSRDDTPAYEQYF. The CDR3 nucleotides read TGTGCCACCAGCAGAGATGACACCCCGGCCTACGAGCAGTACTTC. Full variable domain (rest looked up from reference TRBV15 and TRBJ2-7): DAMVIQNPRYQVTQFGKPVTLSCSQTLNHNVMYWYQQKSSQAPKLLFHYYDKDFNNEADTPDNFQSRRPNTSFCFLDIRSPGLGDTAMYLCATSRDDTPAYEQYFGPGTRLTVT.

V and J are TRBV20-1 and TRBJ1-1; D gene uncertain. The germline V gene has CDR1 DFQATT and CDR2 SNEGSKA (reference sequence). V was clipped by 3 bases and J by 5 bases, with 13 bases between them. The CDR3 runs 13 residues. CDR3 residues: CSASKAEGTEAFF. CDR3 nucleotides: TGCAGTGCTAGTAAGGCGGAGGGAACTGAAGCTTTCTTT.

CDR3 residues: CSVEGWGGYEQYF. For the CDR3, the DNA is TGCAGCGTTGAAGGTTGGGGCGGCTACGAGCAGTACTTC. V usage is TRBV29-1 and J usage is TRBJ2-7; the D gene is possibly TRBD1 (5 bases). The V and J ends lost 1 base and 3 bases respectively, with 10 bases between them. The CDR3 is made up of 13 amino acids. CDR1 and CDR2 from the germline V gene are SQVTM and ANQGSEA.

The chain combines TRBV6-2 or TRBV6-3 with TRBJ1-1; no clear D gene. Germline-derived CDR1 and CDR2 are MNHEY and SVGEGT. This CDR3 comprises 11 residues. The V gene lost 2 bases and the J gene lost 8 bases, with 6 bases spanning the gap. CDR3 protein: CASSYPGEAFF. The CDR3 nucleotides are TGTGCCAGCAGTTACCCAGGAGAAGCTTTCTTT.

V and J are TRBV19 and TRBJ1-2; 7 nucleotides line up with TRBD1. V gave up 7 bases and J gave up 7 bases; unmatched junction bases: 9. Germline CDR1 is LNHDA and CDR2 is SQIVND (reference sequence). There are 13 residues in the CDR3. CDR3 DNA: TGTGCCAGTAACACAGACAGGGTCGGTGGCTACACCTTC. Protein sequence: CASNTDRVGGYTF.

The V gene is TRBV18, the J gene TRBJ1-1, with 7 nucleotides matching TRBD1. The trim removed 4 bases at V and 3 bases at J, leaving 8 bases unmatched. This CDR3 has 15 residues. Germline CDR1 is KGHSH and CDR2 is LQKENI. As DNA, the CDR3 is TGTGCCAGCTCACGAAGACAGGGTGTGGACACTGAAGCTTTCTTT. It translates to CASSRRQGVDTEAFF.

The V and J genes are TRBV3-1 (or the pseudogene TRBV3-2) and TRBJ2-7, with TRBD2 identical over 11 bases. After removal of 3 bases from V and 5 bases from J, the junction contained 15 bases not matched to a gene. The germline V gene encodes CDR1 LGHDT and CDR2 YNNKEL (reference sequence). CDR3 length equals 18 residues. The CDR3 spells CASSHSPRRLAGSHEQYF. CDR3 coding DNA: TGTGCCAGCAGCCACTCTCCGCGCCGACTAGCGGGATCCCACGAGCAGTACTTC.